The 10 T cell receptor beta chains reported below all come from one sample, sequenced in a study of identical twins. TCRdb called the 5' RACE reads again in MiXCR, with one record for every CDR3 protein. This table holds 690,000 or so distinct CDR3 sequences, 8.5% to 9.5% found once. This same sample was also taken into another study, of yellow fever vaccine responses in identical twins.

What was sequenced was PBMCs. These receptors were taken from a woman aged 18-30 years in good health.

The chain employs TRBV28 and TRBJ1-5, with 7 bases lining up with TRBD1. The CDR3 has 16 amino acids. Losses at the gene ends were 4 bases for V and 3 bases for J; bases not matched to a gene: 9. Germline lookup yields CDR1 MDHEN and CDR2 SYDVKM. CDR3 in amino acids: CASSSRQGASNQPQHF. CDR3 DNA sequence: TGTGCCAGCAGTTCGAGACAGGGTGCCTCCAATCAGCCCCAGCATTTT.

The J gene is TRBJ2-5, the V gene TRBV7-3, with D perhaps matching TRBD2 (6 bases). CDR1 and CDR2 (germline): SGHTA, FQGTGA. With 5 bases removed from V and 5 bases from J, the gap between germline ends came to 15 bases. This CDR3 spans 14 amino acids. The CDR3 region has the DNA TGTGCCAGCAGCGACGTGGGGGGACGGGAGACCCAGTACTTC. It translates to CASSDVGGRETQYF.

As regards this clonotype: The junction does not match germline at one end; this may be a read error. The rearrangement uses TRBV4-1 and TRBJ1-2; tentative D call: TRBD1 (5 bases). Germline-derived CDR1 and CDR2 are MGHRA and YSYEKL. This CDR3 has 14 residues. Here the CDR3 DNA reads TGCGCCAGCAGCCAAGGCCTTTGGGACTCCGTTATCTTCTTC. Amino acids: CASSQGLWDSVIFF.

This clonotype has ten or more counts. The V gene is TRBV24-1, the J gene TRBJ2-1, with 11 bases that match TRBD2. J lost 3 bases, V lost 4 bases, and 10 bases had no gene match. Per the germline V gene, CDR1 is KGHDR and CDR2 is SFDVKD. CDR3 length: 18 amino acids. In DNA, the CDR3 is TGTGCCACCAGTGACCCACGCTCACTAGCGGGAGACTACAATGAGCAGTTCTTC. This gives the protein CATSDPRSLAGDYNEQFF.

V gene TRBV14 combines with J gene TRBJ2-4, with a weak D call TRBD2 (6 bases). In germline, CDR1 is SGHDN, CDR2 FVKESK. Deletions cut 1 base from V and 0 bases from J, with 7 bases between. The CDR3 has 15 residues. CDR3 protein: CASSQAGLAKNIQYF. The CDR3 DNA follows: TGTGCCAGCAGCCAAGCGGGACTAGCCAAAAACATTCAGTACTTC.

This clonotype has ten or more counts. This rearrangement joins TRBV7-9 to TRBJ1-1; D not certain. V lost 8 bases and J 9 bases, leaving 16 bases between the germline ends. The CDR3 is made up of 12 amino acids. Germline assignment: CDR1 SEHNR and CDR2 FQNEAQ (reference sequence). The CDR3, as DNA: TGTGCCAGCGACTTGAGCGATGTCAAAGCTTTCTTT. This sequence encodes CASDLSDVKAFF.

J is TRBJ2-1 and V is TRBV19, with 7 positions matching TRBD2. CDR1 and CDR2 (germline): LNHDA, SQIVND (reference sequence). J lost 0 bases, V lost 1 base, and 9 bases had no gene match. The CDR3 length is 18 residues. In DNA, the CDR3 is TGTGCCAGTAGTATAGCTAGCGGCCGGCGCGGCTCCTACAATGAGCAGTTCTTC. This sequence encodes CASSIASGRRGSYNEQFF.

The rearrangement links TRBV3-1 to TRBJ1-3; D remains unclear. The CDR3 contains 15 residues. Per the germline V gene, CDR1 is LGHDT and CDR2 is YNNKEL (reference sequence). V lost 0 bases and J lost 4, with 10 bases in between. This CDR3 reads CASSQDSGPGNTIYF. The CDR3 nucleotides are TGTGCCAGCAGCCAAGATTCCGGGCCAGGAAACACCATATATTTT.

This chain uses TRBV27 with TRBJ2-7; either TRBD1 or TRBD2 may supply D (5 bases each). The CDR3 is 15 residues long. Trimming left V 6 bases short and J 0 bases short, with 15 bases between. Germline assignment: CDR1 MNHEY and CDR2 SMNVEV (reference sequence). The CDR3 spells CASSPERTSSYEQYF. CDR3 coding DNA: TGTGCCAGCAGCCCTGAGCGGACAAGCTCCTACGAGCAGTACTTC.

This clonotype has a handful of counts. This chain connects TRBV6-1 to TRBJ2-3, with no clear D. Germline V lookup: CDR1 MNHNS, CDR2 SASEGT. V dropped 6 bases and J dropped 6 bases, with 16 bases sitting between them. This CDR3 has 14 residues. The chain's CDR3 is CASSRFVGADTQYF. In DNA, the CDR3 is TGTGCCAGCAGCCGCTTCGTGGGTGCGGATACGCAGTATTTT.